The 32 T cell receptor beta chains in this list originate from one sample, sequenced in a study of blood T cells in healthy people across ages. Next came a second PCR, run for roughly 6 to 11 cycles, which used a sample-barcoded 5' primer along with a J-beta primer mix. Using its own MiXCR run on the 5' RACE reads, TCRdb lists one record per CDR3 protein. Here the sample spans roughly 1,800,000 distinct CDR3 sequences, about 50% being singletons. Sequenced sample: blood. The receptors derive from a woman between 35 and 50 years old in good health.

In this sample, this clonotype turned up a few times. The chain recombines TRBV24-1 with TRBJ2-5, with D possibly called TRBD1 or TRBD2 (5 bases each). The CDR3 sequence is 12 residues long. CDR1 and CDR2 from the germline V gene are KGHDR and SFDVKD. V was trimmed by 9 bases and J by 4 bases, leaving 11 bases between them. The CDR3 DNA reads TGTGCCACCGGGGGTCGGGGAGAGACCCAGTACTTC. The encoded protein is CATGGRGETQYF.

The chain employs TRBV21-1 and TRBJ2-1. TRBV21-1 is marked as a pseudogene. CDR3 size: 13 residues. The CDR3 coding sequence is TGTGCCAGCAGCAAAGCTTTCTGGGGTGAGCAGTTCTTC. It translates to CASSKAFWGEQFF.

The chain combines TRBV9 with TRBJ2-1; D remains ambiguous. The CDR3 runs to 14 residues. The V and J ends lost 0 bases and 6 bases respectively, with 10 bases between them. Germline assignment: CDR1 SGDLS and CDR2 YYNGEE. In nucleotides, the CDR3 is TGTGCCAGCAGCGTAGACCCCCTAGTCAATGAGCAGTTCTTC. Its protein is CASSVDPLVNEQFF.

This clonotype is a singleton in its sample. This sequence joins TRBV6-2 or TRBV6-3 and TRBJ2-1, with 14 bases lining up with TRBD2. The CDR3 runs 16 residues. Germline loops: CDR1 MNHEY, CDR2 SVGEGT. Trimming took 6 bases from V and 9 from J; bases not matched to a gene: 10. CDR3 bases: TGTGCCAGCAGCTCAGGACTAGCGGGGGGATTATCTGAGCAGTTCTTC. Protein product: CASSSGLAGGLSEQFF.

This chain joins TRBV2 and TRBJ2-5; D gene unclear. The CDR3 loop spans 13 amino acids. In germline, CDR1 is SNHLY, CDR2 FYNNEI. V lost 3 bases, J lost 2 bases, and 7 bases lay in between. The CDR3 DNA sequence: TGTGCCAGCAGTGACCTGTGGCAAGAGACCCAGTACTTC. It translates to CASSDLWQETQYF.

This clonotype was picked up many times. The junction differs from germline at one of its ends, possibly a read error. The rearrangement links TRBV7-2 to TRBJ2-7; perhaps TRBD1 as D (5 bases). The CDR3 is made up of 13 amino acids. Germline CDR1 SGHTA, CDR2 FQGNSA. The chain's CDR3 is CASSLGRDYEQYF. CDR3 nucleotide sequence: TGCGCCAGCAGCTTGGGCAGGGACTACGAGCAGTACTTC.

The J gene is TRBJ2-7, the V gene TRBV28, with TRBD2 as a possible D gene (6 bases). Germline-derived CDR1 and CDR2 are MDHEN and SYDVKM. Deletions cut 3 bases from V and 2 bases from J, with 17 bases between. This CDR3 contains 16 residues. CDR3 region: CASSLNEVSGAYEQYF. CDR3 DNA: TGTGCCAGCAGTTTGAATGAGGTCTCGGGGGCCTACGAGCAGTACTTC.

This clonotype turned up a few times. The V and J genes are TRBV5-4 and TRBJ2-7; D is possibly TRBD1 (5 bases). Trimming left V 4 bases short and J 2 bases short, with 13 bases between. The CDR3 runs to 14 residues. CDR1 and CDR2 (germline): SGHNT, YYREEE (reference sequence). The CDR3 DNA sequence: TGTGCCAGCAGCACGAGACAGTCTACCTACGAGCAGTACTTC. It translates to CASSTRQSTYEQYF.

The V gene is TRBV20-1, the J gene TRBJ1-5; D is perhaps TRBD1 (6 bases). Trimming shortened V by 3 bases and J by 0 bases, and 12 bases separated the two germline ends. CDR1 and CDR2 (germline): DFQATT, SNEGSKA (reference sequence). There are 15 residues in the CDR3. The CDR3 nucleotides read TGCAGTGCTAGGTACAGGGACTCTAGCAATCAGCCCCAGCATTTT. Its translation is CSARYRDSSNQPQHF.

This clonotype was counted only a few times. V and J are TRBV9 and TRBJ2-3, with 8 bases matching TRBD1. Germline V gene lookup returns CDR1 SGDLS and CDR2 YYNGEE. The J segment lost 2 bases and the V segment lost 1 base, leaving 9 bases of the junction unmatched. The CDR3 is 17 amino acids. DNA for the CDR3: TGTGCCAGCAGCGTACGGGGGACAGGCCCACCCACAGATACGCAGTATTTT. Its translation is CASSVRGTGPPTDTQYF.

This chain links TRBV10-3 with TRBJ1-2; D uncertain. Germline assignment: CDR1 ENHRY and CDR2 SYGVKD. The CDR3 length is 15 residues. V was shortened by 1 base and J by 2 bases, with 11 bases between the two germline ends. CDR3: CAISELPGTNYGYTF. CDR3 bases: TGTGCCATCAGTGAGTTACCGGGTACCAACTATGGCTACACCTTC.

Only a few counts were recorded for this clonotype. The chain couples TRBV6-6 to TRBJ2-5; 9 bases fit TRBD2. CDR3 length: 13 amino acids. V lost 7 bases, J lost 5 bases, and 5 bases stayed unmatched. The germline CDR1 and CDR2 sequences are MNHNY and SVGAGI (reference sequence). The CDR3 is CASMASGVETQYF. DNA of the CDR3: TGTGCCAGCATGGCTAGCGGGGTGGAGACCCAGTACTTC.

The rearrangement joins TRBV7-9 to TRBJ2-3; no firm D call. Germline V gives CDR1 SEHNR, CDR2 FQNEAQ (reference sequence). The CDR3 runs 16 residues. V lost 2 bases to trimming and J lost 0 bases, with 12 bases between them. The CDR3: CASSLPVEISTDTQYF. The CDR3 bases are TGTGCCAGCAGCTTACCAGTGGAGATTAGCACAGATACGCAGTATTTT.

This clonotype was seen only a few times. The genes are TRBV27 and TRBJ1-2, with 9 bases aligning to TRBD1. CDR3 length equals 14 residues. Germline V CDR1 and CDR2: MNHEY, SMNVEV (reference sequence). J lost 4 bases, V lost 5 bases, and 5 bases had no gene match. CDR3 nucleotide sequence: TGTGCCAGCAGTGCGCTGGGACAGGGCTATGGCTACACCTTC. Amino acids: CASSALGQGYGYTF.

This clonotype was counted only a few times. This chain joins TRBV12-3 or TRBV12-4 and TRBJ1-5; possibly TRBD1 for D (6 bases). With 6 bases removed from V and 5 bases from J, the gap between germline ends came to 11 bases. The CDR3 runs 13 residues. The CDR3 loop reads CASRQGWYQPQHF. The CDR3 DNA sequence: TGTGCCAGCAGACAGGGCTGGTATCAGCCCCAGCATTTT.

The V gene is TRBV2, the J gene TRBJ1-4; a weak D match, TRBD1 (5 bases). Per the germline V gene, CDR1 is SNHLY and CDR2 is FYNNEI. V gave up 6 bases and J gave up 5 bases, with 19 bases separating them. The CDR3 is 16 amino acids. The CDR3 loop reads CASRPSRGTQNEKLFF. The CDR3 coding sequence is TGTGCCAGCAGACCCAGCCGCGGGACCCAGAATGAAAAACTGTTTTTT. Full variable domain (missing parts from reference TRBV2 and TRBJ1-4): EPEVTQTPSHQVTQMGQEVILRCVPISNHLYFYWYRQILGQKVEFLVSFYNNEISEKSEIFDDQFSVERPDGSNFTLKIRSTKLEDSAMYFCASRPSRGTQNEKLFFGSGTQLSVL.

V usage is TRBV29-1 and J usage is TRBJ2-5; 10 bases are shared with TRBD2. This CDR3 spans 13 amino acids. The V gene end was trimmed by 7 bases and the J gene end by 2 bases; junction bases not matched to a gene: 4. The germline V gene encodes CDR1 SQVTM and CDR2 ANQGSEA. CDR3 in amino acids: CSGSGGGQETQYF. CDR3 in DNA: TGCAGCGGGAGCGGGGGGGGACAAGAGACCCAGTACTTC.

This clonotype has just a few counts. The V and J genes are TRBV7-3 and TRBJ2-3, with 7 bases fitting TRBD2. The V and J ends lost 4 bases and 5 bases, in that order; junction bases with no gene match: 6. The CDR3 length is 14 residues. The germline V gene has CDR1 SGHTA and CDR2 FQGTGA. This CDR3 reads CASSSGSGGDTQYF. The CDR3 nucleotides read TGTGCCAGCAGCTCCGGATCGGGGGGAGATACGCAGTATTTT.

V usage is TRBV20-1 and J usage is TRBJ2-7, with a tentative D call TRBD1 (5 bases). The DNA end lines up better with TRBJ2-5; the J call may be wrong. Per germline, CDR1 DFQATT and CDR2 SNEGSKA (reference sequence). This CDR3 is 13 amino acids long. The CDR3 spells CSATAGWSETQYF. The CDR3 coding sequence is TGCAGTGCTACAGCAGGGTGGTCGGAGACCCAGTACTTC.

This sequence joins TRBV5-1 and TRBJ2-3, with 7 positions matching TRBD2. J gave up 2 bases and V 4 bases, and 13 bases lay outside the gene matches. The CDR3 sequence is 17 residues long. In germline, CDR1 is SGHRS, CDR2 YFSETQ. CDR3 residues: CASSQQVGLDVTDTQYF. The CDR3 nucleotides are TGCGCCAGCAGCCAACAGGTTGGACTAGACGTCACAGATACGCAGTATTTT.

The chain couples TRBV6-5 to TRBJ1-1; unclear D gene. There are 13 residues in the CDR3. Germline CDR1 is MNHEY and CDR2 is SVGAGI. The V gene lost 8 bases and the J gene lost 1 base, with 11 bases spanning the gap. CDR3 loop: CASGRARNTEAFF. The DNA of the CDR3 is TGTGCCAGCGGGAGGGCGAGGAACACTGAAGCTTTCTTT.

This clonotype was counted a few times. CDR3 in DNA: TGCGCCAGCAGCTGGGGTAGCGTTCGGCCCTACGAGCAGTACTTC. It encodes CASSWGSVRPYEQYF. V gene TRBV5-1 combines with J gene TRBJ2-7; TRBD2 is a possible D gene (5 bases). The CDR3 consists of 15 residues. The V gene lost 3 bases and the J gene lost 2 bases, with 15 bases spanning the gap. CDR1 is SGHRS, CDR2 YFSETQ, per germline.

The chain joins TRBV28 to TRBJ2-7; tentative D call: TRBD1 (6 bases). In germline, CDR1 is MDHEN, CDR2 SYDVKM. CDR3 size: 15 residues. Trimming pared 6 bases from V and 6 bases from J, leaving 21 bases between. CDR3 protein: CASSETGTHKAEQYF. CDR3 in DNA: TGTGCCAGCAGCGAAACCGGGACACATAAGGCCGAGCAGTACTTC.

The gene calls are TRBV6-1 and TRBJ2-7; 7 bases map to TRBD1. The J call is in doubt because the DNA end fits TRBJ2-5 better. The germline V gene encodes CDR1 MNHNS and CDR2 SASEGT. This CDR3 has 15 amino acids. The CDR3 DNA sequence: TGTGCCAGCAGTCGGACAGGAAATCTCCGAGAGACCCAGTACTTC. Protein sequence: CASSRTGNLRETQYF.

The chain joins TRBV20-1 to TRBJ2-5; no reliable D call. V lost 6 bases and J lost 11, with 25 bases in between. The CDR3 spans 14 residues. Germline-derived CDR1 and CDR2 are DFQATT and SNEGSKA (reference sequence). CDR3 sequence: CSAQPTVPRNEQYF. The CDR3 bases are TGCAGTGCCCAGCCTACCGTCCCTCGCAATGAGCAGTACTTC.

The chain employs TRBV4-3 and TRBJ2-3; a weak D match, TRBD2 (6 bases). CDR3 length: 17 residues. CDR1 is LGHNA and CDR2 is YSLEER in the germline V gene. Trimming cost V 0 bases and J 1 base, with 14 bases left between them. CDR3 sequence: CASSQDWRGRGTDTQYF. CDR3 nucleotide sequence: TGCGCCAGCAGCCAAGATTGGAGGGGTAGGGGCACAGATACGCAGTATTTT.

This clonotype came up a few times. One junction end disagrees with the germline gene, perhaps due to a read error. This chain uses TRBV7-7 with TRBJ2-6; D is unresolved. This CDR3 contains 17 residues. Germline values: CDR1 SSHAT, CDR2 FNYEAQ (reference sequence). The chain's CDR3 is CASSLTPENSGANVLTF. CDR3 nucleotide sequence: TGTGCTAGCAGCTTAACGCCGGAAAACTCTGGGGCCAACGTCCTGACTTTC. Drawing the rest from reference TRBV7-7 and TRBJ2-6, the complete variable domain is GAGVSQSPRYKVTKRGQDVTLRCDPISSHATLYWYQQALGQGPEFLTYFNYEAQPDKSGLPSDRFSAERPEGSISTLTIQRTEQRDSAMYRCASSLTPENSGANVLTFGAGSRLTVL.

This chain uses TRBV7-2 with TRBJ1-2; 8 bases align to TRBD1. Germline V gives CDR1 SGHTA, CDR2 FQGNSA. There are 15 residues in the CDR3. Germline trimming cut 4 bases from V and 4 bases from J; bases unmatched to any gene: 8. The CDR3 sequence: CASSSDRATSYGYTF. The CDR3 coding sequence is TGTGCCAGCAGCTCGGACAGGGCGACGAGCTATGGCTACACCTTC.

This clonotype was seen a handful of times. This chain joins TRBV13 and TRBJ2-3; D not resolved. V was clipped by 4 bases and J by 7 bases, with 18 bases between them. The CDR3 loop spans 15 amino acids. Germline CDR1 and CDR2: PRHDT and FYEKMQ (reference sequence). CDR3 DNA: TGTGCCAGCAGCTCCCAGGTCAAGAGCGTTAATACGCAGTATTTT. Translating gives CASSSQVKSVNTQYF. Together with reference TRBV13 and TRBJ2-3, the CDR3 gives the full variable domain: AAGVIQSPRHLIKEKRETATLKCYPIPRHDTVYWYQQGPGQDPQFLISFYEKMQSDKGSIPDRFSAQQFSDYHSELNMSSLELGDSALYFCASSSQVKSVNTQYFGPGTRLTVL.

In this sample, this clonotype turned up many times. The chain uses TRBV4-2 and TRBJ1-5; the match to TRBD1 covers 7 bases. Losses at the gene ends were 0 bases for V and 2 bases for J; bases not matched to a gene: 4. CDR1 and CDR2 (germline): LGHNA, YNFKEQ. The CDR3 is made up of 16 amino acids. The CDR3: CASSQDTGAGNQPQHF. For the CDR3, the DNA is TGTGCCAGCAGCCAAGATACAGGGGCAGGCAATCAGCCCCAGCATTTT.

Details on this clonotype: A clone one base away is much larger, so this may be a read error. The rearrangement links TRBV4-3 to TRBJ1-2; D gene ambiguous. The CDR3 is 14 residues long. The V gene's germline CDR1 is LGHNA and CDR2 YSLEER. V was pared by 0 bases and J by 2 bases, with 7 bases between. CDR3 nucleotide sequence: TGCGCCAGCAGCCAAGATACAGCAAACTATGGCTACACCTTC. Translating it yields CASSQDTANYGYTF.

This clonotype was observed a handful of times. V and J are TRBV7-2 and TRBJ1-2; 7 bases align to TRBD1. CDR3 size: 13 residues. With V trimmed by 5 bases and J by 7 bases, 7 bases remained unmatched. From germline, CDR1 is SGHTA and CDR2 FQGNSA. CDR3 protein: CASSKKTGSGYTF. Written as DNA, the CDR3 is TGTGCCAGCAGCAAAAAGACAGGGTCTGGCTACACCTTC.